Reported below is one T cell receptor beta chain. Its antigen remains unidentified. This sample was taken from a study of early T cells in non-severe SARS-CoV-2 infection. Study at large: Sequencing used unsorted whole-blood bulk RNA, so chains lack pairing.

Tagging with unique molecular identifiers was applied to individual cDNA molecules. TCRdb re-analysed the 5' RACE reads in MiXCR, keeping a single row per CDR3 protein. The sample shows about 88,000 distinct CDR3 sequences, under 15% of them seen only once. CDR3 length: 15 amino acids. Trimming removed 3 bases from V and 2 bases from J, with 11 bases in between. Germline V gives CDR1 KGHSH, CDR2 LQKENI. Study-level points and caveats: VDJdb matches were skewed toward anti-spike CD8 T cell responses.

Source material: whole blood. The chain links TRBV18 to TRBJ1-3, with D perhaps matching TRBD1 (5 bases). This sequence was found in an adult who was a healthcare worker with PCR-confirmed SARS-CoV-2 infection or an uninfected control (not recorded which). The CDR3 DNA sequence: TGTGCCAGCTCACCCCAAGGGGTCGCTGGAAACACCATATATTTT. Translation: CASSPQGVAGNTIYF.